The entry that follows covers one T cell receptor (beta chain) sequence. What it binds is not known. This may stem from a read error, because a much larger clone lies one nucleotide away. The sample originates from a study of Graves' ophthalmopathy and Graves' hyperthyroidism. The overall study: Prior to any treatment, peripheral blood was collected at the time of initial diagnosis.

Ophthalmopathic donors had moderate-to-severe activity, CAS ≥3 and NOSPECS ≥4, with disease that had lasted under 3 months. PBMCs stemmed from under 11 ml of fresh peripheral blood. Transcripts of RNA were the source for amplifying TCR beta CDR3 regions. Second-round multiplex PCR followed a first-round RT-PCR using HTBI primers. TCRdb used MiXCR to reprocess the multiplex PCR reads, holding one entry per CDR3 protein. This table has 650,000 to 800,000 distinct CDR3 sequences, approximately 39% appearing once. Study-wide results and limits: Blood also carried most expanded thyroid clonotypes exceeding 0.001 frequency.

V lost 4 bases to trimming and J lost 1 base, with 9 bases between them. This CDR3 region has 14 residues. CDR1 and CDR2 from the germline V gene are SGDLS and YYNGEE. This TCR derives from an adult man with Graves' ophthalmopathy. This chain joins TRBV9 and TRBJ1-3, with D unclear. The material sequenced was peripheral blood. The CDR3 bases are TGTGCCAGCAGCATACGGGGATCTGGAAACACCATATATTTT. It encodes CASSIRGSGNTIYF.